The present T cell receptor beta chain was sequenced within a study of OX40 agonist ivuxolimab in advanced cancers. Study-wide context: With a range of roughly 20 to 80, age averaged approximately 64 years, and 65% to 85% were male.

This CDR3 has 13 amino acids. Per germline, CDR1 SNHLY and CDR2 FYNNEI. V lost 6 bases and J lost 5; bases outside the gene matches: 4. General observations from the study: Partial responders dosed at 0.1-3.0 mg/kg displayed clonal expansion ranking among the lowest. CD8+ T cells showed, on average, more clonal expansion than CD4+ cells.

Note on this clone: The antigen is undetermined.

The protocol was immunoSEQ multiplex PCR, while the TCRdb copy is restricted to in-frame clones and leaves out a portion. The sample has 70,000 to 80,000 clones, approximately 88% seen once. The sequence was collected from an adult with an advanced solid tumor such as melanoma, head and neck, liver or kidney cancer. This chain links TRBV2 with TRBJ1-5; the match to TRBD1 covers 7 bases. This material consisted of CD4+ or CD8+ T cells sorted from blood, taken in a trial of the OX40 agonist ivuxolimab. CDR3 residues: CASRQQGYQPQHF. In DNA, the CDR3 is TGTGCCAGCAGACAACAGGGGTATCAGCCCCAGCATTTT.